The next 13 T cell receptor beta chains were all read from a single sample in a study of cytomegalovirus exposure and HLA in healthy donors. The method was immunoSEQ multiplex PCR; TCRdb's version includes in-frame clones alone and lacks a portion of them. The sample has fewer than 400,000 clones; nearly 90% are singletons. The sequenced material came from PBMCs. Source of these receptors: a man aged 25 to 40 in good health and CMV-seronegative.

On this clone: Within the sample, other DNA sequences also encode this same CDR3. V and J are TRBV6-6 and TRBJ1-3; 8 bases line up with TRBD1. The germline V gene encodes CDR1 MNHNY and CDR2 SVGAGI (reference sequence). J was trimmed by 0 bases and V by 2 bases; bases with no gene match: 0. The CDR3 is made up of 15 amino acids. The CDR3: CASSYDRGSGNTIYF. CDR3 DNA sequence: TGTGCCAGCAGTTACGACAGGGGCTCTGGAAACACCATATATTTT.

This clone showed up just a few times. V and J are TRBV19 and TRBJ2-7, with D unresolved. Germline CDR1 LNHDA, CDR2 SQIVND (reference sequence). The CDR3 loop spans 13 amino acids. The germline V and J ends were trimmed by 1 base and 3 bases, with 7 bases remaining between them. The CDR3 reads CASSIAQFYEQYF. The CDR3 DNA reads as TGTGCCAGTAGTATAGCCCAGTTCTACGAGCAGTACTTC.

The chain recombines TRBV6-6 with TRBJ1-6; D is undetermined. The CDR3 length is 10 residues. V lost 8 bases to trimming and J lost 9 bases, with 5 bases between them. Germline V gene data show CDR1 as MNHNY and CDR2 as SVGAGI (reference sequence). The CDR3 spells CASGSSPLHF. The CDR3 region has the DNA TGTGCCAGCGGGAGTTCACCCCTCCACTTT.

This chain uses TRBV19 with TRBJ1-1; D might be TRBD1 (6 bases). Germline values: CDR1 LNHDA, CDR2 SQIVND (reference sequence). The V and J ends lost 6 bases and 2 bases respectively, with 19 bases between them. The CDR3 totals 16 residues. CDR3 nucleotides: TGTGCCAGTAGAACCCCGGGACATGCGTCTAACACTGAAGCTTTCTTT. It is translated as CASRTPGHASNTEAFF. Full variable domain (missing parts from reference TRBV19 and TRBJ1-1): DGGITQSPKYLFRKEGQNVTLSCEQNLNHDAMYWYRQDPGQGLRLIYYSQIVNDFQKGDIAEGYSVSREKKESFPLTVTSAQKNPTAFYLCASRTPGHASNTEAFFGQGTRLTVV.

As for this clone: One end of the junction does not line up with germline, which may come from a read error. The rearrangement uses TRBV5-1 and TRBJ1-6; no definite D call. This CDR3 region has 15 residues. Germline CDR1 SGHRS, CDR2 YFSETQ. CDR3 nucleotide sequence: TGTGCCAGCAGCTTGCAAGGCGGTGTCTACTCACCCCTCCACTTT. It encodes CASSLQGGVYSPLHF. Variable domain in full (rest from reference TRBV5-1 and TRBJ1-6): KAGVTQTPRYLIKTRGQQVTLSCSPISGHRSVSWYQQTPGQGLQFLFEYFSETQRNKGNFPGRFSGRQFSNSRSEMNVSTLELGDSALYLCASSLQGGVYSPLHFGNGTRLTVT.

The V call is TRBV4-1, the J call TRBJ1-5, with D uncertain. V was clipped by 1 base and J by 3 bases, with 19 bases between them. The CDR3 length is 18 residues. CDR1 and CDR2 from the germline V gene are MGHRA and YSYEKL. The CDR3 DNA is TGCGCCAGCAGCCAAGGGATGGGAGGAGTTTGGGCCAATCAGCCCCAGCATTTT. This gives the protein CASSQGMGGVWANQPQHF.

The J gene is TRBJ1-1, the V gene TRBV5-4, with 7 bases lining up with TRBD1. The CDR3 is 14 amino acids. CDR1 is SGHNT and CDR2 is YYREEE in the germline V gene (reference sequence). With 1 base clipped from V and 4 bases from J, the junction kept 4 bases outside the gene matches. CDR3 residues: CASSLPSGGTEAFF. DNA for the CDR3: TGTGCCAGCAGCTTGCCTTCAGGGGGCACTGAAGCTTTCTTT.

As for this clone: The sample contains more than one DNA sequence encoding this CDR3. The chain recombines TRBV6-5 with TRBJ1-1; D is unclear. Germline V gene data show CDR1 as MNHEY and CDR2 as SVGAGI. This CDR3 region has 13 residues. The V end lost 2 bases, the J end lost 4 bases, and 8 bases lay between the germline ends. CDR3 sequence reads: CASSYAGSTEAFF. The CDR3 nucleotides are TGTGCCAGCAGTTACGCAGGTTCCACTGAAGCTTTCTTT.

The chain carries TRBV6-1 and TRBJ2-1, with 9 bases aligning to TRBD2. Per germline, CDR1 MNHNS and CDR2 SASEGT. J was trimmed by 5 bases and V by 4 bases; bases with no gene match: 12. This CDR3 region has 17 residues. The CDR3 nucleotides read TGTGCCAGCAGTGGTGGACTAGCGAGGTTCATTAACAATGAGCAGTTCTTC. As protein: CASSGGLARFINNEQFF.

This chain connects TRBV19 to TRBJ2-7; D unresolved. Germline V gene sequence: CDR1 LNHDA, CDR2 SQIVND (reference sequence). The CDR3 loop spans 13 amino acids. The V gene lost 1 base and the J gene lost 4 bases, with 8 bases spanning the gap. The CDR3 spells CASSIAVEYEQYF. The CDR3 DNA reads as TGTGCCAGTAGTATAGCGGTTGAATACGAGCAGTACTTC.

Only one count was recorded for this clone. The chain joins TRBV5-4 to TRBJ2-1; tentatively, D is TRBD2 (5 bases). Trimming removed 4 bases from V and 4 bases from J, with 15 bases in between. Germline CDR1 SGHNT, CDR2 YYREEE (reference sequence). The CDR3 extends over 15 amino acids. The CDR3 region is CASSPSGPRYNEQFF. The CDR3 bases are TGTGCCAGCAGCCCAAGCGGTCCTAGGTACAATGAGCAGTTCTTC.

The chain carries TRBV5-8 and TRBJ1-1; TRBD1 agrees at 8 bases. Germline CDR1 and CDR2: SGHTS and YDEGEE. The ends lost 0 bases at V and 4 bases at J; junction bases unmatched: 8. This CDR3 is 16 amino acids long. This CDR3 is CASSLVHGQGITEAFF. In DNA, the CDR3 is TGTGCCAGCAGCTTGGTGCACGGACAGGGTATCACTGAAGCTTTCTTT.

The V and J genes are TRBV19 and TRBJ2-1, with 7 bases lining up with TRBD2. The germline CDR1 and CDR2 sequences are LNHDA and SQIVND (reference sequence). V dropped 0 bases and J dropped 3; count of bases not matched to a gene: 5. The CDR3 is 16 amino acids. CDR3 protein: CASSIDRGGGYNEQFF. DNA of the CDR3: TGTGCCAGTAGTATAGATCGAGGCGGGGGCTACAATGAGCAGTTCTTC.